A single sample gave rise to the 31 T cell receptor beta chains below, sequenced in a study of shared clonotypes between healthy human individuals. Clones were read by immunoSEQ multiplex PCR, and TCRdb kept only the in-frame ones, dropping some. The sample has millions of clones, 85% to 95% seen once. Sequenced sample: naive CD4+ T cells sorted from blood. Subset defined: CD45RA+ positively selected. The receptors were sampled from a man younger than 35 in good health.

The chain is built from TRBV5-4 and TRBJ2-2; weak D call: TRBD2 (7 bases). The V gene lost 4 bases and the J gene lost 2 bases, with 15 bases spanning the gap. This CDR3 spans 16 amino acids. The germline gives CDR1 SGHNT, CDR2 YYREEE (reference sequence). The CDR3 DNA is TGTGCCAGCAGCCCCCAGAGCGGGACAAACACCGGGGAGCTGTTTTTT. Amino acids: CASSPQSGTNTGELFF.

The chain recombines TRBV6-4 with TRBJ1-2; TRBD1 might be the D (5 bases). The CDR3 runs to 13 residues. CDR1 is MRHNA, CDR2 SNTAGT, per germline. The ends were cut back, 6 bases at V and 4 bases at J, with 12 bases in the middle. CDR3 bases: TGTGCCAGCAGACCGGGACCGAGCTATGGCTACACCTTC. Its protein is CASRPGPSYGYTF.

The V call is TRBV10-3, the J call TRBJ2-7; TRBD2 is a possible D gene (6 bases). V was trimmed by 5 bases and J by 1 base, leaving 12 bases between them. The germline CDR1 and CDR2 sequences are ENHRY and SYGVKD. The CDR3 consists of 14 residues. CDR3 nucleotides: TGTGCCATCAGTACCGGGACTGCTTCCTACGAGCAGTACTTC. The encoded protein is CAISTGTASYEQYF.

The gene calls are TRBV6-6 and TRBJ1-5, with D unclear. Trimming removed 5 bases from V and 1 base from J, with 15 bases in between. Germline loops: CDR1 MNHNY, CDR2 SVGAGI (reference sequence). The CDR3 totals 16 residues. The CDR3 is CASSHPSVDSNQPQHF. The CDR3 DNA reads TGTGCCAGCAGTCATCCGAGCGTGGACAGCAATCAGCCCCAGCATTTT.

For this clone: The same CDR3 also results from other DNA sequences found in this sample. The V and J genes are TRBV4-1 and TRBJ2-1, with 11 bases identical to TRBD2. CDR1 is MGHRA and CDR2 is YSYEKL in the germline V gene. The CDR3 is made up of 16 amino acids. V lost 2 bases to trimming and J lost 3 bases; unmatched junction nucleotides: 3. CDR3 nucleotide sequence: TGCGCCAGCAGCCAACCCGGGACTAGCGGCTACAATGAGCAGTTCTTC. It translates to CASSQPGTSGYNEQFF.

The chain joins TRBV6-1 to TRBJ1-3; D is undetermined. V lost 4 bases and J 0 bases, leaving 13 bases between the germline ends. The CDR3 totals 16 residues. From germline, CDR1 is MNHNS and CDR2 SASEGT. The DNA of the CDR3 is TGTGCCAGCAGTGTATACACTCCCCTCTCTGGAAACACCATATATTTT. The encoded protein is CASSVYTPLSGNTIYF.

The chain has TRBV5-1 and TRBJ1-1; D might be TRBD1 (6 bases). This CDR3 has 16 amino acids. Germline V gene data show CDR1 as SGHRS and CDR2 as YFSETQ. V dropped 4 bases and J dropped 1 base, with 17 bases sitting between them. CDR3: CASSLGHSGGNTEAFF. The CDR3 DNA reads TGCGCCAGCAGCCTGGGACACTCCGGGGGGAACACTGAAGCTTTCTTT.

V is TRBV7-8 and J is TRBJ2-1, with 10 bases identical to TRBD1. Germline V gene sequence: CDR1 SGHVS, CDR2 FQNEAQ. This CDR3 has 17 amino acids. J lost 2 bases, V lost 1 base, and 5 bases had no gene match. The chain's CDR3 is CASSLGGGTGAYNEQFF. DNA of the CDR3: TGTGCCAGCAGCTTAGGAGGCGGGACAGGGGCCTACAATGAGCAGTTCTTC.

The chain links TRBV11-2 to TRBJ2-7, with 9 bases fitting TRBD1. The CDR3 is 15 amino acids. The V gene's germline CDR1 is SGHAT and CDR2 FQNNGV. Trimming removed 3 bases from V and 7 bases from J; junction bases left unmatched: 10. CDR3 loop: CASSFRQGGIEEQYF. The CDR3, as DNA: TGTGCCAGCAGCTTCAGACAGGGGGGGATTGAGGAGCAGTACTTC.

The CDR3 loop reads CASSPDGGRPNTEAFF. The CDR3 DNA reads as TGCGCCAGCAGCCCAGACGGGGGTAGGCCCAACACTGAAGCTTTCTTT. The genes are TRBV5-1 and TRBJ1-1; maybe TRBD1 (5 bases). The CDR3 is 16 amino acids. V dropped 4 bases and J dropped 2 bases, with 18 bases sitting between them. Germline CDR1 reads SGHRS; CDR2 reads YFSETQ.

This rearrangement joins TRBV5-1 to TRBJ2-2; D uncertain. V lost 4 bases to trimming and J lost 6 bases, with 13 bases between them. Germline V gene sequence: CDR1 SGHRS, CDR2 YFSETQ. The CDR3 runs to 14 residues. CDR3 residues: CASSRGLTAGELFF. In nucleotides, the CDR3 is TGCGCCAGCAGCCGTGGATTAACAGCCGGGGAGCTGTTTTTT.

This rearrangement joins TRBV7-9 to TRBJ1-4; D gene uncertain. This CDR3 region has 14 residues. CDR1 SEHNR and CDR2 FQNEAQ come from the germline V gene (reference sequence). V was pared by 8 bases and J by 4 bases, with 14 bases between. CDR3 in amino acids: CASLEGLGNEKLFF. CDR3 nucleotides: TGTGCCAGCTTAGAAGGGCTCGGTAATGAAAAACTGTTTTTT.

With respect to this clone: This may be a read error, as it is one base from a much larger clone. The chain has TRBV10-3 and TRBJ2-7; 7 nucleotides line up with TRBD2. Germline lookup yields CDR1 ENHRY and CDR2 SYGVKD. The CDR3 loop spans 16 amino acids. The CDR3 coding sequence is TGTGCCATCAGTGAGTCGCCTAGCGGCCATGGGTACGGGCAGTACTTC. Translated, it gives CAISESPSGHGYGQYF.

V usage is TRBV7-9 and J usage is TRBJ2-1; D unclear. The CDR3 spans 13 residues. Germline CDR1 SEHNR, CDR2 FQNEAQ (reference sequence). The ends were cut back, 0 bases at V and 8 bases at J, with 8 bases in the middle. DNA of the CDR3: TGTGCCAGCAGCTTAGCGGTGGATGATGAGCAGTTCTTC. Amino acid sequence: CASSLAVDDEQFF. The full variable domain, completed using reference TRBV7-9 and TRBJ2-1, is DTGVSQNPRHKITKRGQNVTFRCDPISEHNRLYWYRQTLGQGPEFLTYFQNEAQLEKSRLLSDRFSAERPKGSFSTLEIQRTEQGDSAMYLCASSLAVDDEQFFGPGTRLTVL.

As regards this clone: This same CDR3 is encoded by further DNA sequences in the sample. The rearrangement uses TRBV30 and TRBJ2-5; D is uncertain. The CDR3 loop spans 10 amino acids. In germline, CDR1 is GTSNPN, CDR2 SVGIG (reference sequence). V lost 2 bases, J lost 5 bases, and 3 bases lay in between. The CDR3 sequence: CAWSLETQYF. The CDR3 DNA sequence: TGTGCCTGGAGTTTGGAGACCCAGTACTTC. Using reference TRBV30 and TRBJ2-5 for the parts outside the CDR3, the full variable domain is SQTIHQWPATLVQPVGSPLSLECTVEGTSNPNLYWYRQAAGRGLQLLFYSVGIGQISSEVPQNLSASRPQDRQFILSSKKLLLSDSGFYLCAWSLETQYFGPGTRLLVL.

V gene TRBV25-1 combines with J gene TRBJ2-1, with D tentatively TRBD2 (5 bases). This CDR3 is built from 16 residues. Per germline, CDR1 MGHDK and CDR2 SYGVNS. V gave up 3 bases and J gave up 0 bases, with 12 bases separating them. This CDR3 reads CASSDITRSSYNEQFF. The CDR3 DNA is TGTGCCAGCAGTGACATAACTAGGAGCTCCTACAATGAGCAGTTCTTC.

V is TRBV28 and J is TRBJ1-2; D is unclear. CDR1 is MDHEN, CDR2 SYDVKM, per germline. The CDR3 totals 13 residues. V dropped 4 bases and J dropped 4 bases, with 10 bases sitting between them. As DNA, the CDR3 is TGTGCCAGCAGTTCTTTCCCGACCTATGGCTACACCTTC. Its protein is CASSSFPTYGYTF.

The chain links TRBV4-3 to TRBJ2-5; TRBD2 is a possible D gene (6 bases). V was shortened by 1 base and J by 2 bases, with 11 bases between the two germline ends. Germline V gene data show CDR1 as LGHNA and CDR2 as YSLEER. The CDR3 has 15 amino acids. The CDR3 loop is CASSQAGETQETQYF. In nucleotides, the CDR3 is TGCGCCAGCAGCCAAGCGGGGGAAACACAAGAGACCCAGTACTTC.

The chain carries TRBV10-2 and TRBJ2-1, with TRBD2 matching 8 bases. Germline V gene data show CDR1 as WSHSY and CDR2 as SAAADI. Trimming removed 10 bases from V and 0 bases from J; junction bases left unmatched: 11. The CDR3 is made up of 16 amino acids. In DNA, the CDR3 is TGCGCCACCGAGGTACTAGCGGTAGACTCCTACAATGAGCAGTTCTTC. Translating gives CATEVLAVDSYNEQFF.

J is TRBJ1-2 and V is TRBV4-2; tentatively, D is TRBD1 (6 bases). Germline assignment: CDR1 LGHNA and CDR2 YNFKEQ. V gave up 4 bases and J gave up 12 bases, with 24 bases separating them. CDR3 length: 15 residues. The CDR3 coding sequence is TGTGCCAGCAGCCCCACTCCCCAGGGGAAGCGGTCGAACACCTTC. It translates to CASSPTPQGKRSNTF.

This clone was found once. Other DNA sequences from this sample encode an identical CDR3 as well. The chain joins TRBV30 to TRBJ1-1; no definite D call. The CDR3 totals 11 residues. Germline-derived CDR1 and CDR2 are GTSNPN and SVGIG (reference sequence). V was trimmed by 3 bases and J by 2 bases, leaving 4 bases between them. CDR3 DNA: TGTGCCTGGAGAGCCAACACTGAAGCTTTCTTT. Translation gives CAWRANTEAFF. Full variable domain (rest looked up from reference TRBV30 and TRBJ1-1): SQTIHQWPATLVQPVGSPLSLECTVEGTSNPNLYWYRQAAGRGLQLLFYSVGIGQISSEVPQNLSASRPQDRQFILSSKKLLLSDSGFYLCAWRANTEAFFGQGTRLTVV.

A note on this clone: The sample contains more than one DNA sequence encoding this CDR3. The chain carries TRBV30 and TRBJ1-1; 7 positions match TRBD1. Germline assignment: CDR1 GTSNPN and CDR2 SVGIG (reference sequence). J gave up 4 bases and V 4 bases, and 6 bases lay outside the gene matches. CDR3 length: 13 residues. In nucleotides, the CDR3 is TGTGCCTGGACAGGGCAGGGGGGCACTGAAGCTTTCTTT. This gives the protein CAWTGQGGTEAFF.

In the case of this clone: This sample also contains other DNA sequences that code for the same CDR3. The chain joins TRBV5-4 to TRBJ2-2; no reliable D call. The CDR3 totals 14 residues. V was cut by 0 bases and J by 4 bases, with 7 bases left in between. Per germline, CDR1 SGHNT and CDR2 YYREEE (reference sequence). The CDR3 spells CASSLDRATGELFF. The CDR3 DNA follows: TGTGCCAGCAGCTTGGACCGAGCCACCGGGGAGCTGTTTTTT.

The gene calls are TRBV9 and TRBJ1-1; D is ambiguous. The CDR3 is 14 residues long. The V end was cut by 4 bases, the J end by 4 bases, with 14 bases between. Germline CDR1 is SGDLS and CDR2 is YYNGEE. DNA of the CDR3: TGTGCCAGCAGCCGAGACCCCGGAAGCACTGAAGCTTTCTTT. Translating it yields CASSRDPGSTEAFF.

This clone was detected once. V gene TRBV6-6 combines with J gene TRBJ2-1, with D perhaps matching TRBD1 or TRBD2 (7 bases each). The CDR3 loop spans 16 amino acids. Germline loops: CDR1 MNHNY, CDR2 SVGAGI (reference sequence). Trimming removed 0 bases from V and 8 bases from J, with 17 bases in between. The CDR3 reads CASSYSRESGGDEQFF. For the CDR3, the DNA is TGTGCCAGCAGTTACTCGAGGGAATCAGGGGGGGATGAGCAGTTCTTC.

CDR3 coding DNA: TGTGCCAGCAGCGTCCGGAGCGGGACTAGCGACGAGCAGTACTTC. It specifies CASSVRSGTSDEQYF. The gene calls are TRBV9 and TRBJ2-7, with 10 positions matching TRBD2. V shed 2 bases and J 5 bases; nucleotides not matched to a gene: 7. The CDR3 contains 15 residues. The germline V gene encodes CDR1 SGDLS and CDR2 YYNGEE.

The J gene is TRBJ1-1, the V gene TRBV19, with D perhaps matching TRBD1 (6 bases). The CDR3 covers 16 residues. Trimming removed 5 bases at V and 1 base at J, with 17 bases between. From germline, CDR1 is LNHDA and CDR2 SQIVND (reference sequence). The chain's CDR3 is CASSALPGQTNTEAFF. The CDR3 DNA reads as TGTGCCAGTAGTGCCTTACCGGGACAAACGAACACTGAAGCTTTCTTT.

As DNA, the CDR3 is TGCGCCAGCAGTACCCGTGAGTGGGGGCCCAGAACCGGGGAGCTGTTTTTT. Translating gives CASSTREWGPRTGELFF. The rearrangement links TRBV5-1 to TRBJ2-2; D perhaps matches TRBD1 (6 bases). The ends were cut back, 5 bases at V and 5 bases at J, with 22 bases in the middle. From germline, CDR1 is SGHRS and CDR2 YFSETQ. The CDR3 has 17 amino acids.

This clone was seen just once. V and J are TRBV10-3 and TRBJ2-1; TRBD2 might be the D (6 bases). The germline V gene encodes CDR1 ENHRY and CDR2 SYGVKD. Between the trimmed V and J ends, which lost 6 bases and 9 bases, there was a span of 9 bases. The CDR3 is 11 amino acids. The CDR3, as DNA: TGTGCCATCAGGGAGGGAGGTGAGCAGTTCTTC. Protein sequence: CAIREGGEQFF.

V and J are TRBV5-5 and TRBJ2-7; 7 positions match TRBD1. Germline V lookup: CDR1 SGHKS, CDR2 YYEKEE (reference sequence). J was trimmed by 5 bases and V by 2 bases; bases with no gene match: 10. The CDR3 contains 15 residues. CDR3 DNA sequence: TGTGCCAGCAGCTTCATAAGCAGGGGGAACGACGAGCAGTACTTC. It codes for CASSFISRGNDEQYF.

The chain uses TRBV6-6 and TRBJ1-5; 9 nucleotides match TRBD1. V lost 6 bases, J lost 1 base, and 4 bases stayed unmatched. This CDR3 is built from 15 residues. Germline V gives CDR1 MNHNY, CDR2 SVGAGI (reference sequence). The CDR3 loop reads CASSPDRGSNQPQHF. The CDR3 DNA is TGTGCCAGCAGCCCCGACAGGGGGAGCAATCAGCCCCAGCATTTT.